This TCR beta chain was sequenced during a study of T cells in Graves' hyperthyroidism and ophthalmopathy. Germline-derived CDR1 and CDR2 are DFQATT and SNEGSKA (reference sequence). V was clipped by 5 bases and J by 8 bases, with 19 bases between them. This CDR3 comprises 14 residues. The source material, RNA transcripts, was used to amplify TCR beta CDR3 regions. TCR CDR3 underwent first-round RT-PCR with the HTBI primer set. MiXCR, run by TCRdb on the multiplex PCR reads, gives a single entry per CDR3 protein. This table holds approximately 530,000 distinct CDR3 sequences, 16% found once. A few counts support this clonotype.

V and J are TRBV20-1 and TRBJ2-1; D gene ambiguous. Sequencing input: blood. The sequence was obtained from a woman between 18 and 29 years old with Graves' hyperthyroidism. CDR3 DNA: TGCAGTGCTCGCTTCAGTGGACCCCTGGATGAGCAGTTCTTC. This gives the protein CSARFSGPLDEQFF.